Presented here are 20 T cell receptor beta chains from one specimen sequenced in a study of cytomegalovirus exposure and HLA in healthy donors. The PCR employed 60 Vbeta primers together with 13 Jbeta primers. Using immunoSEQ multiplex PCR, the repertoire was profiled, and TCRdb retains in-frame clones only, with some absent. The repertoire has tens of thousands of clones, about 77% of them found once; the top ten carry approximately 4.8%. Sequencing was performed on PBMCs. These receptors all stem from a male donor in good health and CMV-seropositive.

This chain uses TRBV10-1 with TRBJ1-2; a possible D gene is TRBD1 (5 bases). Germline V gene data show CDR1 as WNHNN and CDR2 as SYGVQD (reference sequence). There are 13 residues in the CDR3. Trimming took 5 bases from V and 8 from J, leaving 15 bases between them. CDR3 nucleotide sequence: TGCGCCAGCAGTCCGAGCAGGGCGGAGGGCTACACCTTC. Translation gives CASSPSRAEGYTF.

The table lists this clone with a few counts. V gene TRBV7-9 combines with J gene TRBJ2-1, with 12 bases fitting TRBD2. Germline V gene lookup returns CDR1 SEHNR and CDR2 FQNEAQ (reference sequence). The CDR3 contains 19 residues. The V segment lost 4 bases and the J segment 0 bases; nucleotides outside the gene matches: 10. CDR3: CASSSTSGRDQSSYNEQFF. CDR3 in DNA: TGTGCCAGCAGCTCGACTAGCGGGAGAGATCAGAGCTCCTACAATGAGCAGTTCTTC.

The gene calls are TRBV5-1 and TRBJ1-1; 7 bases agree with TRBD1. Germline V CDR1 and CDR2: SGHRS, YFSETQ. The CDR3 sequence is 14 residues long. J lost 0 bases, V lost 6 bases, and 5 bases had no gene match. The CDR3: CASTTTGVNTEAFF. CDR3 in DNA: TGCGCCAGCACCACAACAGGGGTGAACACTGAAGCTTTCTTT.

V usage is TRBV28 and J usage is TRBJ2-1, with 7 positions matching TRBD1. Germline V lookup: CDR1 MDHEN, CDR2 SYDVKM. The V and J ends lost 3 bases and 8 bases, in that order; junction bases with no gene match: 10. CDR3 length: 15 amino acids. The CDR3 DNA follows: TGTGCCAGCAGTTTGGGGCAGGGGGTTGTCGATGAGCAGTTCTTC. Protein: CASSLGQGVVDEQFF.

This sequence joins TRBV30 and TRBJ1-1; D unclear. This CDR3 contains 11 residues. V was pared by 4 bases and J by 3 bases, with 6 bases between. Germline CDR1 is GTSNPN and CDR2 is SVGIG (reference sequence). CDR3 residues: CAWNYDTEAFF. CDR3 nucleotides: TGTGCCTGGAATTATGACACTGAAGCTTTCTTT.

The chain links TRBV15 to TRBJ1-5; D might be TRBD1 (5 bases). Deletions cut 6 bases from V and 6 bases from J, with 18 bases between. The CDR3 spans 15 residues. Germline V gene lookup returns CDR1 LNHNV and CDR2 YYDKDF (reference sequence). The DNA of the CDR3 is TGTGCCACCAGTGGGGGAGGCGGTATAATTCAGCCCCAGCATTTT. Encoded protein: CATSGGGGIIQPQHF. Full variable domain (rest looked up from reference TRBV15 and TRBJ1-5): DAMVIQNPRYQVTQFGKPVTLSCSQTLNHNVMYWYQQKSSQAPKLLFHYYDKDFNNEADTPDNFQSRRPNTSFCFLDIRSPGLGDTAMYLCATSGGGGIIQPQHFGDGTRLSIL.

The genes are TRBV11-3 and TRBJ2-5, with 9 bases aligning to TRBD1. V was clipped by 8 bases and J by 4 bases; unmatched bases: 11. CDR1 and CDR2 from the germline V gene are SGHNT and YENEEA. The CDR3 sequence is 15 residues long. This chain's CDR3 is CASSTGTGIGETQYF. In DNA, the CDR3 is TGTGCCAGCTCTACCGGGACAGGGATCGGAGAGACCCAGTACTTC.

The chain employs TRBV30 and TRBJ2-7; tentative D call: TRBD1 (5 bases). Trimming left V 8 bases short and J 6 bases short, with 14 bases between. Germline CDR1 GTSNPN, CDR2 SVGIG (reference sequence). The CDR3 is 11 amino acids. The CDR3 region has the DNA TGTGCCGCCGATAAGGGGTTCGAGCAGTACTTC. Amino acids: CAADKGFEQYF.

The chain carries TRBV7-8 and TRBJ2-3, with 15 bases fitting TRBD2. CDR3 length: 15 amino acids. The V gene end was trimmed by 6 bases and the J gene end by 5 bases; junction bases not matched to a gene: 3. Germline values: CDR1 SGHVS, CDR2 FQNEAQ. CDR3 DNA sequence: TGTGCCAGCAGTCGGACTAGCGGGAGGGGAGATACGCAGTATTTT. It is translated as CASSRTSGRGDTQYF.

The gene calls are TRBV30 and TRBJ2-7, with D perhaps matching TRBD1 (5 bases). Germline assignment: CDR1 GTSNPN and CDR2 SVGIG (reference sequence). There are 15 residues in the CDR3. V was clipped by 4 bases and J by 3 bases, with 19 bases between them. The CDR3 reads CAWNRQPKLNYEQYF. The CDR3 DNA follows: TGTGCCTGGAACAGACAGCCTAAGCTAAACTACGAGCAGTACTTC.

DNA for the CDR3: TGTGCCAGCAGTTTAGCAGGGGCGGGCTATGGCTACACCTTC. Translating gives CASSLAGAGYGYTF. The chain is built from TRBV28 and TRBJ1-2; possible D gene TRBD1, 6 bases. Germline V gene sequence: CDR1 MDHEN, CDR2 SYDVKM. The ends were cut back, 2 bases at V and 4 bases at J, with 11 bases in the middle. The CDR3 consists of 14 residues.

The chain combines TRBV28 with TRBJ2-6; D not certain. The CDR3 is 14 residues long. Germline values: CDR1 MDHEN, CDR2 SYDVKM. The V gene lost 8 bases and the J gene lost 5 bases, with 13 bases spanning the gap. CDR3 in DNA: TGTGCCAGCGCGCTCCTAAAACGGGCCAACGTCCTGACTTTC. It specifies CASALLKRANVLTF.

About this clone: The sample contains more than one DNA sequence encoding this CDR3. J is TRBJ2-1 and V is TRBV5-1, with D possibly matching TRBD2 (5 bases). Germline CDR1 and CDR2: SGHRS and YFSETQ. The V and J ends lost 0 bases and 7 bases respectively, with 11 bases between them. The CDR3 has 14 residues. DNA for the CDR3: TGCGCCAGCAGCTTGGGGGGAGCCTCGAATGAGCAGTTCTTC. As protein: CASSLGGASNEQFF.

The chain employs TRBV10-2 and TRBJ2-1, with 13 bases that match TRBD2. Germline-derived CDR1 and CDR2 are WSHSY and SAAADI. The CDR3 totals 15 residues. Unmatched junction bases numbered 6, after V lost 6 bases and J lost 7 bases. The DNA for the CDR3 is TGCGCCAGCAGCCACAGACTAGCGGGGGGAAATGAGCAGTTCTTC. Protein: CASSHRLAGGNEQFF.

The chain joins TRBV7-6 to TRBJ2-2; D is unclear. With 1 base removed from V and 1 base from J, the gap between germline ends came to 7 bases. Germline V gene lookup returns CDR1 SGHVS and CDR2 FNYEAQ. This CDR3 is built from 15 residues. The CDR3 spells CASSLGHQNTGELFF. In nucleotides, the CDR3 is TGTGCCAGCAGCTTAGGACACCAGAACACCGGGGAGCTGTTTTTT.

V is TRBV7-6 and J is TRBJ1-4; D perhaps matches TRBD1 (5 bases). Trimming stripped 4 bases from V and 4 bases from J, with 16 bases between. CDR3 length equals 16 residues. Germline assignment: CDR1 SGHVS and CDR2 FNYEAQ. CDR3 in amino acids: CASSSGLRGGNEKLFF. In DNA, the CDR3 is TGTGCCAGCAGCTCGGGACTTCGGGGGGGTAATGAAAAACTGTTTTTT. Full variable domain (rest looked up from reference TRBV7-6 and TRBJ1-4): GAGVSQSPRYKVTKRGQDVALRCDPISGHVSLYWYRQALGQGPEFLTYFNYEAQQDKSGLPNDRFSAERPEGSISTLTIQRTEQRDSAMYRCASSSGLRGGNEKLFFGSGTQLSVL.

The chain couples TRBV6-5 to TRBJ1-2; 9 nucleotides line up with TRBD1. The CDR3 has 14 residues. Per germline, CDR1 MNHEY and CDR2 SVGAGI. The trim removed 7 bases at V and 8 bases at J, leaving 11 bases unmatched. Here the CDR3 DNA reads TGTGCCAGCACCGGACAGGGGTTTTCTGGAGGCTACACCTTC. It is translated as CASTGQGFSGGYTF.

The chain employs TRBV19 and TRBJ2-2, with 11 bases lining up with TRBD1. CDR1 is LNHDA, CDR2 SQIVND, per germline (reference sequence). The CDR3 covers 15 residues. V was clipped by 10 bases and J by 5 bases; unmatched bases: 9. The CDR3 loop is CAIHSGTGGTGELFF. The CDR3, as DNA: TGTGCCATACACTCCGGGACAGGGGGGACCGGGGAGCTGTTTTTT. The full variable domain, with the rest looked up from reference TRBV19 and TRBJ2-2, is DGGITQSPKYLFRKEGQNVTLSCEQNLNHDAMYWYRQDPGQGLRLIYYSQIVNDFQKGDIAEGYSVSREKKESFPLTVTSAQKNPTAFYLCAIHSGTGGTGELFFGEGSRLTVL.

V usage is TRBV2 and J usage is TRBJ1-4; 10 bases align to TRBD1. V shed 5 bases, J shed 4 bases, and the junction held 4 bases outside the gene matches. Germline V gene data show CDR1 as SNHLY and CDR2 as FYNNEI. The CDR3 contains 15 residues. The DNA for the CDR3 is TGTGCCAGCAGTTCGGACAGGGGGATTAATGAAAAACTGTTTTTT. Encoded protein: CASSSDRGINEKLFF.

This chain uses TRBV2 with TRBJ1-5; 9 nucleotides line up with TRBD1. CDR1 SNHLY and CDR2 FYNNEI come from the germline V gene. The CDR3 is 13 amino acids. Trimming cost V 8 bases and J 10 bases; bases outside gene matches: 9. The DNA for the CDR3 is TGTGCCAGCTGTCCGGGACAGGGCCTCCCCCAGCATTTT. Amino acids: CASCPGQGLPQHF.